The entry below gives a single T cell receptor beta chain sequence along with its context. The sample holds many counts of this clonotype. Its antigen is still unknown. It has no much larger one-base neighbor in the sample; base qualities were not kept. The TCR beta CDR3 regions were amplified from RNA transcripts. The TCR CDR3 was subjected to a first round of RT-PCR using the HTBI primer set and the Qiagen OneStep RT-PCR kit. Libraries were constructed in a second round of multiplex PCR, after which size selection and purification were performed. The libraries were sequenced on an Illumina HiSeq2000 using paired-end 100 bp reads. Under the source paper's analysis protocol: Raw data were processed with SOAPnuke, discarding reads with adapters, uncalled bases, mean Phred below 15, or no exact constant-primer or identifier match. High-quality paired reads were merged with COPE v1.2.5, and unique nucleotide sequences were defined as clonotypes. Clonotypes were aligned to IMGT TRBV, TRBD and TRBJ reference segments using MiTCR v1.1. The analysis included only V-J combinations with a frequency above 0.0001, which together covered roughly 99% of the repertoires. The TCS score was defined as F50 (clonal expansion) divided by E x V (chaos), with BLOSUM62-based TCRdist calculated between CDR3 peptides within each V-J. Welch's t-statistics and random forest reduced around 510 V-J features to 13, which were used in a naive Bayes classifier (R e1071). TCRdb reanalyzed the raw reads on its own, using fastp at Q25 for trimming and MiXCR for clone calling, and kept in-frame beta chains. For every CDR3 protein sequence, its rows merge into one entry that carries the most common genes and DNA. The V and J calls and clone size are TCRdb's, not the authors'. This sample is represented by 300,000 or so distinct CDR3 sequences; approximately 22% of them were singletons. 50% to 65% of the sample is held by the ten biggest clonotypes.

A patient counted as having stable Graves' hyperthyroidism if no progression to ophthalmopathy occurred over 18 months of follow-up. The hyperthyroidism patients were between 18 and 65 years old and newly diagnosed, with a disease duration of less than 2 months. Patients with uncontrolled infections, other autoimmune diseases, pregnancy or lactation were excluded. Clinical symptoms, serum thyroxine and TRAb, thyroid ultrasound, and orbital computed tomography formed the basis for the diagnoses. PBMCs were isolated from about 9.2 ml of fresh peripheral blood by Ficoll-Paque density gradient centrifugation. Total RNA was extracted using Trizol reagent, and RNA quality was assessed on an Agilent 2100 Bioanalyzer. CDR1 and CDR2, looked up from the germline V gene (reference sequence), are SEHNR and FQNEAQ. V and J lose 5 bases and 2 bases, and a span of 13 bases separates them. Inclusive of the bounding cysteine and phenylalanine, the CDR3 is 14 residues long. Of the read, only the CDR3 DNA is kept; its 42 bases are in frame from base 1.

The sample originates from a study of T cells in Graves' hyperthyroidism and ophthalmopathy (dated by TCRdb to between 2019 and 2020). Background for the entire study: Peripheral blood samples were taken at the time of initial diagnosis, prior to any treatment. Prospective prediction of ophthalmopathy was tested in an independent validation cohort of 18 to 20 hyperthyroidism patients and some 17 patients who later progressed to ophthalmopathy. Once sampling was done, hyperthyroidism patients were given methimazole at a starting dose of 30 mg daily, whereas ophthalmopathy patients were given high-dose intravenous methylprednisolone. TCR Vbeta CDR3 sequencing of roughly 140 peripheral blood samples (over 40 ophthalmopathy, some 75 hyperthyroidism and roughly 17 progressor patients) is reported in the paper. In addition, the study compared T-cell repertoires in thyroid tissue and in blood from six Graves' hyperthyroidism patients. A discovery cohort of about 96 patients, 43 with Graves' ophthalmopathy and over 55 with stable Graves' hyperthyroidism, was used to find distinguishing TCR V-J signatures. The approximately 97 discovery patients were randomly divided into training and test sets at a 7:3 ratio. General findings and caveats noted by the study authors: Most expanded thyroid clonotypes (frequency above 0.001) were also detected in blood, suggesting blood repertoires may reflect thyroid immune responses. Sample size was not statistically predetermined, and blinding of investigators to group allocation was not performed. In cross-validation, a model built on a 13 V-J signature told ophthalmopathy apart from stable hyperthyroidism with 85% to 90% sensitivity and 81% to 82% specificity, and in testing the same model reached 80%/75%. In validation, the model predicted progression to ophthalmopathy a median of around 6.5 months before onset, with approximately 71% sensitivity and 72.22% specificity.

The chain was built from TRBV7-9 and TRBJ2-7, with TRBD1 as a weak D call on 5 bases. Sample: blood. This clonotype was sampled from a woman in her fifties or sixties with Graves' hyperthyroidism. The CDR3 region: CASSHARDPYEQYF. The DNA sequence is given as TGTGCCAGCAGCCATGCCAGGGATCCCTACGAGCAGTACTTC.